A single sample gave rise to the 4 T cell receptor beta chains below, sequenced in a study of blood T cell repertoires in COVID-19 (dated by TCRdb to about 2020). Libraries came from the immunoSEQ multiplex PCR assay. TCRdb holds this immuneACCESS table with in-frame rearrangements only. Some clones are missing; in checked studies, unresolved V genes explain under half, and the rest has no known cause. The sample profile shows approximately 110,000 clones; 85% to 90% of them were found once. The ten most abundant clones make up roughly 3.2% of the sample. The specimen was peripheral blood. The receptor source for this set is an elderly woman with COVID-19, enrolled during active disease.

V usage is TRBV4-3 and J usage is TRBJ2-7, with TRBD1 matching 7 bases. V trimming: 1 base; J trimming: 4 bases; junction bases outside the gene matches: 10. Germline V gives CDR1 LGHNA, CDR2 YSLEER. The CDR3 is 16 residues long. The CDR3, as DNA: TGCGCCAGCAGCCAAGGTATACAGGGGACCACGTACGAGCAGTACTTC. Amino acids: CASSQGIQGTTYEQYF.

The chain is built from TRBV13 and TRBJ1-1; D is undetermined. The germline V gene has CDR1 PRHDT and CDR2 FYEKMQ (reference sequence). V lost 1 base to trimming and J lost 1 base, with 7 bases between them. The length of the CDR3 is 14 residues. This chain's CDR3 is CASSLVYSNTEAFF. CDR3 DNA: TGTGCCAGCAGCTTAGTCTACTCGAACACTGAAGCTTTCTTT.

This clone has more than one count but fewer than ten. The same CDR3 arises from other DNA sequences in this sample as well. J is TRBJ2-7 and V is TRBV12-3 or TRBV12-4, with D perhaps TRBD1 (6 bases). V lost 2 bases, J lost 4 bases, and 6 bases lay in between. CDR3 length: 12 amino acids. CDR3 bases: TGTGCCAGCAGTTTACAGGGGTACGAGCAGTACTTC. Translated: CASSLQGYEQYF.

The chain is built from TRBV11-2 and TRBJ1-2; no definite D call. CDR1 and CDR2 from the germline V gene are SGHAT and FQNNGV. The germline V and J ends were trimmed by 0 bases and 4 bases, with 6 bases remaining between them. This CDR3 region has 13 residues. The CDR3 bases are TGTGCCAGCAGCTTAGACACTTCCTATGGCTACACCTTC. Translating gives CASSLDTSYGYTF.